The 9 T cell receptor beta chains listed next were all sequenced from one sample in a study of blood T cell repertoires in COVID-19. Assay: immunoSEQ multiplex PCR; the TCRdb copy retains only in-frame clones and omits some. The sample yields about 310,000 clones, 89% seen once. Sequencing was performed on PBMCs or T cells enriched from blood (not recorded which). These receptors were collected from a man aged 55 to 70 who had recovered from COVID-19.

J is TRBJ2-3 and V is TRBV6-5; 7 positions match TRBD1. J gave up 0 bases and V 4 bases, and 4 bases lay outside the gene matches. The CDR3 covers 15 residues. The germline CDR1 and CDR2 sequences are MNHEY and SVGAGI. Here the CDR3 DNA reads TGTGCCAGCAGTTTAAGGACAGGAAGCACAGATACGCAGTATTTT. Translated: CASSLRTGSTDTQYF.

The chain is built from TRBV24-1 and TRBJ2-7; a weak D match, TRBD2 (6 bases). The CDR3 consists of 13 residues. Germline V gene sequence: CDR1 KGHDR, CDR2 SFDVKD. Trimming removed 3 bases from V and 3 bases from J, with 8 bases in between. CDR3 nucleotides: TGTGCCACCAGTGATGCGGGGATCTACGAGCAGTACTTC. Residues: CATSDAGIYEQYF.

The J gene is TRBJ2-5, the V gene TRBV7-2; TRBD2 matches 8 bases. This CDR3 has 15 amino acids. CDR1 and CDR2 from the germline V gene are SGHTA and FQGNSA. Trimming took 5 bases from V and 5 from J; bases not matched to a gene: 10. CDR3 nucleotides: TGTGCCAGCAGCCATGGGTCTAGCGGGCGGGAGACCCAGTACTTC. Protein product: CASSHGSSGRETQYF.

J is TRBJ2-2 and V is TRBV5-1, with a tentative D call TRBD2 (6 bases). The V and J ends lost 0 bases and 2 bases respectively, with 11 bases between them. Germline V gene lookup returns CDR1 SGHRS and CDR2 YFSETQ. The CDR3 is made up of 16 amino acids. The DNA for the CDR3 is TGCGCCAGCAGCTTGGATGGAGGGGACAACACCGGGGAGCTGTTTTTT. It yields the protein CASSLDGGDNTGELFF.

The CDR3: CASSPASPIALSGTQYF. In nucleotides, the CDR3 is TGTGCCAGCAGCCCCGCTAGCCCAATCGCCCTGTCTGGTACGCAGTATTTT. The V call is TRBV5-4, the J call TRBJ2-3; D is possibly TRBD2 (5 bases). The CDR3 runs 17 residues. The V and J ends lost 4 bases and 8 bases respectively, with 26 bases between them. Germline V gene data show CDR1 as SGHNT and CDR2 as YYREEE (reference sequence).

The chain carries TRBV11-2 and TRBJ2-1; D perhaps matches TRBD1 (6 bases). The V gene's germline CDR1 is SGHAT and CDR2 FQNNGV. The CDR3 spans 13 residues. V lost 5 bases, J lost 15 bases, and 20 bases lay in between. The CDR3 sequence is CASSQYFTGLRFF. In DNA form, the CDR3 reads TGTGCCAGCAGCCAATACTTCACAGGGTTGCGGTTCTTC. The full variable domain, its missing parts supplied by reference TRBV11-2 and TRBJ2-1, is EAGVAQSPRYKIIEKRQSVAFWCNPISGHATLYWYQQILGQGPKLLIQFQNNGVVDDSQLPKDRFSAERLKGVDSTLKIQPAKLEDSAVYLCASSQYFTGLRFFGPGTRLTVL.

This clone was recorded once. The chain recombines TRBV20-1 with TRBJ1-2; weak D call: TRBD1 (6 bases). CDR3 size: 9 residues. Germline-derived CDR1 and CDR2 are DFQATT and SNEGSKA (reference sequence). The CDR3 reads CSARGGYTF. CDR3 bases: TGCAGCGCAAGGGGGGGCTACACCTTC.

J is TRBJ2-7 and V is TRBV6-5; the D gene is possibly TRBD1 (6 bases). The germline V gene encodes CDR1 MNHEY and CDR2 SVGAGI. The CDR3 spans 15 residues. Trimming pared 2 bases from V and 4 bases from J, leaving 15 bases between. CDR3 bases: TGTGCCAGCAGTTACACCGGACAGCTGCTTTACGAGCAGTACTTC. Translation gives CASSYTGQLLYEQYF.

The J gene is TRBJ2-1, the V gene TRBV4-3; TRBD2 matches at 7 bases. Unmatched junction bases numbered 15, after V lost 4 bases and J lost 0 bases. Germline V gene lookup returns CDR1 LGHNA and CDR2 YSLEER. CDR3 length: 19 amino acids. In DNA, the CDR3 is TGCGCCAGCAGCCGCTCTCGGGGTCTGGCTAGCGGCTCCTACAATGAGCAGTTCTTC. Amino acids: CASSRSRGLASGSYNEQFF.